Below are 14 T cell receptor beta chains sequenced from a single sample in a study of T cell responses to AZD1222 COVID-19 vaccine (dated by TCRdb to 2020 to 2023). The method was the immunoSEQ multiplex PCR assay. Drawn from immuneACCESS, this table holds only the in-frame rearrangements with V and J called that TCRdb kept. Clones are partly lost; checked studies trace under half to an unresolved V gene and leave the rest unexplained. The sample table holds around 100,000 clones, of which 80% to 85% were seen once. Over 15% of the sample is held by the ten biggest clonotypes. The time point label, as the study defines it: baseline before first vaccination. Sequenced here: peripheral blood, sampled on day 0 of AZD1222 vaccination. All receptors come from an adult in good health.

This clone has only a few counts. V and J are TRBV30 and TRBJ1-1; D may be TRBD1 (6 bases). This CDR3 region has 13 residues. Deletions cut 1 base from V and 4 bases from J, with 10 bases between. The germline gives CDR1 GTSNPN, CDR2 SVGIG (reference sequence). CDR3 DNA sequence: TGTGCCTGGAGTGGGGGGCTCGGCACTGAAGCTTTCTTT. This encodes CAWSGGLGTEAFF.

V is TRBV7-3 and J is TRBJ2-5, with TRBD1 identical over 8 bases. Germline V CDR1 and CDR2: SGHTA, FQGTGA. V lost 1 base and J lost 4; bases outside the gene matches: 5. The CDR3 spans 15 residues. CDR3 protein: CASSLSPGGGETQYF. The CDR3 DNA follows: TGTGCCAGCAGCTTAAGTCCAGGGGGCGGAGAGACCCAGTACTTC.

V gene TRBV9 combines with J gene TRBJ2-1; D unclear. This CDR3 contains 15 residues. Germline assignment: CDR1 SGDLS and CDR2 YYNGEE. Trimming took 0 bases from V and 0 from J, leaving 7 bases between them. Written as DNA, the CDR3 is TGTGCCAGCAGCGTAGACTCAAGCTCCTACAATGAGCAGTTCTTC. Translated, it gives CASSVDSSSYNEQFF.

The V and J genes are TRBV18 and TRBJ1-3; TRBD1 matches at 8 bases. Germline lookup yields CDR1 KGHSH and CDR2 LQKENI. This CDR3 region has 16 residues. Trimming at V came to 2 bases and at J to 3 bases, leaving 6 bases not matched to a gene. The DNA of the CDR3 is TGTGCCAGCTCACCAACGGCAGGGGGCCGTGGAAACACCATATATTTT. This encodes CASSPTAGGRGNTIYF. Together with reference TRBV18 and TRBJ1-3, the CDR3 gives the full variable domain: NAGVMQNPRHLVRRRGQEARLRCSPMKGHSHVYWYRQLPEEGLKFMVYLQKENIIDESGMPKERFSAEFPKEGPSILRIQQVVRGDSAAYFCASSPTAGGRGNTIYFGEGSWLTVV.

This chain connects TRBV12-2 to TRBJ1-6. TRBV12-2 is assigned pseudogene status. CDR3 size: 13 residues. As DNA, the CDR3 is TGTGCAAGTCGCCTCGCCCCGGGGTCACCCCTCCACTTT. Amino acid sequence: CASRLAPGSPLHF.

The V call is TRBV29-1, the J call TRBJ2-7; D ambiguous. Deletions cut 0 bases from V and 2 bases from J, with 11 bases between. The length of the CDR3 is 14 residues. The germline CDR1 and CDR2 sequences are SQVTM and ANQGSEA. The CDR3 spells CSVEDLGVPYEQYV. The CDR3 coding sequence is TGCAGCGTTGAAGATCTTGGGGTACCCTACGAGCAGTACGTC.

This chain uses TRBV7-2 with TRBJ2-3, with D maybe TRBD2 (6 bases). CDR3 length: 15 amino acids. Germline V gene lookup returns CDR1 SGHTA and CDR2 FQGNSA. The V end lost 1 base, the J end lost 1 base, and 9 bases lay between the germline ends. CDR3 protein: CASSLDGGRTDTQYF. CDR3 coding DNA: TGTGCCAGCAGCTTAGACGGGGGACGCACAGATACGCAGTATTTT.

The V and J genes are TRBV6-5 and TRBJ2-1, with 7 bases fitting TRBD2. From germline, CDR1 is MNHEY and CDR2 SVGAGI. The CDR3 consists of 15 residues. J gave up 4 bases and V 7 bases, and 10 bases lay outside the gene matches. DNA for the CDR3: TGTGCCAGCACCCGTGGGGGGGTAGGGTACAATGAGCAGTTCTTC. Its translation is CASTRGGVGYNEQFF.

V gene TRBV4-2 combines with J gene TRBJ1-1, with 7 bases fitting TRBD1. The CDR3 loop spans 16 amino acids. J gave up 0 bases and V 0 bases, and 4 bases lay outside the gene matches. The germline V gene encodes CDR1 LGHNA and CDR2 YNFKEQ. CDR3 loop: CASSQDGDRLNTEAFF. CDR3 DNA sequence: TGTGCCAGCAGCCAAGATGGGGACAGACTGAACACTGAAGCTTTCTTT.

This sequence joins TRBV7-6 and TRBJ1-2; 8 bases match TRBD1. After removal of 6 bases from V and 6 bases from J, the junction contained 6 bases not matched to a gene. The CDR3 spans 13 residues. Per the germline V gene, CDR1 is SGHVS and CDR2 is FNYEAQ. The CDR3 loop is CASSWTGTDGYTF. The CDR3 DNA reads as TGTGCCAGCAGTTGGACAGGGACTGATGGCTACACCTTC.

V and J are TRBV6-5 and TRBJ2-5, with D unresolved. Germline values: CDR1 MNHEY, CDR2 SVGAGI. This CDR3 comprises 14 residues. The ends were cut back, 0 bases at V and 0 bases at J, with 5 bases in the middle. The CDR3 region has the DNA TGTGCCAGCAGTTACTCGTACAACCAAGAGACCCAGTACTTC. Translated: CASSYSYNQETQYF.

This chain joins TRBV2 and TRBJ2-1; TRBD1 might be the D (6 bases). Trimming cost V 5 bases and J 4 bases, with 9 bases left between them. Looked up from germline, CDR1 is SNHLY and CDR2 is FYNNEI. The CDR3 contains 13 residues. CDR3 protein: CASSTDRYNEQFF. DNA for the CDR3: TGTGCCAGCAGTACAGACAGGTACAATGAGCAGTTCTTC.

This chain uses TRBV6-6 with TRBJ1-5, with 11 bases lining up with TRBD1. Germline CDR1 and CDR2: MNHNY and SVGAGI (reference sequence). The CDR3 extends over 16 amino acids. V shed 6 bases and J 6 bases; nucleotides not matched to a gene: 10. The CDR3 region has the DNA TGTGCCAGCAGCTTTCCGGACAGGGGGCGAGGTCAGCCCCAGCATTTT. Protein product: CASSFPDRGRGQPQHF.

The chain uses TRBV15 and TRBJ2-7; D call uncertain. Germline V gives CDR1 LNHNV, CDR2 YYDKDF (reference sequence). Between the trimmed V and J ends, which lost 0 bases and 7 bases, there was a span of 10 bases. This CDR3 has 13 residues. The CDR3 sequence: CATSRDAAREQYV. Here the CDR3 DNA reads TGTGCCACCAGCAGAGACGCGGCCCGGGAGCAGTACGTC.